The present T cell receptor (beta chain) was sequenced within a study of long-term antiretroviral therapy in people with HIV. Before they underwent DNA extraction, samples held roughly 0.95-11 million cryopreserved PBMC. V was trimmed by 1 base and J by 2 bases, leaving 5 bases between them. Germline V lookup: CDR1 LGHNT, CDR2 FRNRAP. The CDR3 contains 13 residues. The libraries were made with immunoSEQ v3.0 at survey level. Method: immunoSEQ multiplex PCR; TCRdb's copy keeps in-frame clones and lacks some. The data hold some 31,000 clones, with almost 95% observed a single time. V usage is TRBV12-5 and J usage is TRBJ2-5; possibly TRBD1 for D (5 bases). Here the sequenced sample was unsorted PBMCs, taken approximately 7.4 years after starting antiretroviral therapy. This TCR derives from a man in his forties or fifties with HIV. The chain's CDR3 is CASGLGQQETQYF. The DNA of the CDR3 is TGTGCTAGTGGTTTGGGACAGCAAGAGACCCAGTACTTC. The full variable domain, rest sourced from reference TRBV12-5 and TRBJ2-5, is DARVTQTPRHKVTEMGQEVTMRCQPILGHNTVFWYRQTMMQGLELLAYFRNRAPLDDSGMPKDRFSAEMPDATLATLKIQPSEPRDSAVYFCASGLGQQETQYFGPGTRLLVL.